What follows are 13 T cell receptor beta chains derived from one specimen sequenced in a study of T cells expressing NK-cell markers (TCRdb year 2020). Library method: 5' RACE. The data were produced on an Illumina HiSeq 2000. Reprocessed by TCRdb, the reads give a single entry per CDR3 protein sequence, without DNA. The sample table holds roughly 160,000 distinct CDR3 sequences. The ten biggest clones cover less than 20% of the sample. The sequencing input was blood T cells: a sorted CD56 or NKG2C T cell subset, CD4+ or CD8+ T cells, or bulk PBMC T cells (not recorded which). The receptors were gathered from a woman between 18 and 70 years old in good health.

J is TRBJ1-1 and V is TRBV6-4; with no DNA, the TCRdb D assignment of TRBD1 cannot be verified. Per germline, CDR1 MRHNA and CDR2 SNTAGT. This CDR3 region has 22 residues. The CDR3 is CASSPRGGAKDRPEVWNTEAFF.

The CDR3 loop reads CSAEAGGNYNEQFF. The chain joins TRBV20-1 to TRBJ2-1; TCRdb indicates TRBD2, and absent DNA this call remains unverified. Germline V gene lookup returns CDR1 DFQATT and CDR2 SNEGSKA (reference sequence). The CDR3 extends over 14 amino acids.

The chain couples TRBV15 to TRBJ1-1; TCRdb calls TRBD1, which cannot be checked without DNA. Looked up from germline, CDR1 is LNHNV and CDR2 is YYDKDF (reference sequence). CDR3 length: 14 residues. CDR3 in amino acids: CATGGGGRDTEAFF.

This chain links TRBV5-1 with TRBJ1-2; the TRBD1 assignment by TCRdb is unverifiable without DNA. Germline V gives CDR1 SGHRS, CDR2 YFSETQ. This CDR3 spans 13 amino acids. The CDR3 is CASSDGGPDGYTF.

The chain joins TRBV9 to TRBJ1-6; no DNA is available, so the TRBD1 call from TCRdb remains unchecked. From germline, CDR1 is SGDLS and CDR2 YYNGEE. The CDR3 sequence is 15 residues long. The CDR3 here is CASSVADRGDSPLHF.

The chain recombines TRBV6-5 with TRBJ2-5. From germline, CDR1 is MNHEY and CDR2 SVGAGI. This CDR3 is built from 14 residues. This CDR3 reads CASSHPGLRTTQYF.

This chain links TRBV20-1 with TRBJ2-2; TCRdb's D call, TRBD2, is unchecked because there is no DNA. Germline lookup yields CDR1 DFQATT and CDR2 SNEGSKA (reference sequence). The CDR3 spans 14 residues. CDR3 region: CSASGTSNTGELFF.

The chain combines TRBV27 with TRBJ1-4; no DNA is available, so the TRBD1 call from TCRdb remains unchecked. This CDR3 is 16 amino acids long. Germline V lookup: CDR1 MNHEY, CDR2 SMNVEV (reference sequence). CDR3 loop: CASNPTGGATNEKLFF.

The chain links TRBV3-1 to TRBJ2-7. Germline CDR1 and CDR2: LGHDT and YNNKEL (reference sequence). The CDR3 totals 12 residues. CDR3 loop: CASSHHAAEQYF.

This sequence joins TRBV6-4 and TRBJ1-1; TCRdb outputs TRBD1, but without DNA this stays unchecked. Germline V lookup: CDR1 MRHNA, CDR2 SNTAGT. The CDR3 totals 14 residues. CDR3 residues: CASRPQGMRTEAFF.

This CDR3 reads CSALALRSTDTQYF. V usage is TRBV20-1 and J usage is TRBJ2-3. The CDR3 has 14 amino acids. Germline values: CDR1 DFQATT, CDR2 SNEGSKA (reference sequence).

The chain links TRBV5-1 to TRBJ1-3. This CDR3 is 16 amino acids long. Germline V CDR1 and CDR2: SGHRS, YFSETQ. This CDR3 is CASSQKSRGVGNTIYF. Variable domain in full (rest from reference TRBV5-1 and TRBJ1-3): KAGVTQTPRYLIKTRGQQVTLSCSPISGHRSVSWYQQTPGQGLQFLFEYFSETQRNKGNFPGRFSGRQFSNSRSEMNVSTLELGDSALYLCASSQKSRGVGNTIYFGEGSWLTVV.

The CDR3 loop reads CASSETSGSPLHF. The chain combines TRBV18 with TRBJ1-6. The CDR3 totals 13 residues. Per germline, CDR1 KGHSH and CDR2 LQKENI.